The source of this T cell receptor beta chain is a study of cytomegalovirus exposure and HLA in healthy donors. Overall study findings and caveats: It was only CMV serostatus that was available as immune exposure information. Confirmation in vitro established that three CMV-associated chains were specific for CMV antigens. Most CMV-associated TCR beta chains appeared HLA-restricted in a later analysis.

A word on this clone: Its antigen remains unidentified.

Germline lookup yields CDR1 SGHVS and CDR2 FNYEAQ. This CDR3 contains 15 residues. V lost 2 bases and J lost 1, with 6 bases in between. The PCR contained 60 Vbeta and 13 Jbeta primers. The assay was immunoSEQ multiplex PCR, and TCRdb's table has in-frame clones only and misses some. Among over 110,000 clones listed, 75% to 80% were seen once. This clonotype originated in a woman aged 40 to 50 in good health and CMV-seropositive. The V call is TRBV7-6, the J call TRBJ2-6; D may be TRBD1 (6 bases). Sequencing was performed on PBMCs. As DNA, the CDR3 is TGTGCCAGCAGCTTAAGGGGGTCTGGGGCCAACGTCCTGACTTTC. Translating it yields CASSLRGSGANVLTF.